This note documents a single T cell receptor (beta chain) sequence. The antigen this receptor binds is unknown. One end of the junction varies from germline; a read error may be responsible. TCR beta repertoires were profiled from peripheral blood of 10 to 15 young patients with multiple sclerosis to demonstrate the VDJtools post-analysis software. The multiple sclerosis patients were children and adolescents ranging in age from roughly 6 to 15 years. Library generation was performed with PCR. Reads for this sample came from an Illumina HiSeq 2500. Unique molecular identifiers were incorporated into TCR beta cDNA libraries to reduce PCR and sequencing biases. Approximately 500,000 cDNA molecules were obtained for every 1 to 10 million input T cells, so each molecule roughly corresponded to one T cell. Patient libraries were prepared and sequenced with the same protocol used for the earlier healthy control dataset. Samples belonging to the same batch were prepared together, multiplexed and sequenced on a shared HiSeq lane. Under the source paper's analysis protocol: Raw barcoded reads were processed with MIGEC, and single-read molecular identifier groups were discarded before consensus assembly and CDR3 extraction. VDJtools was used for post-analysis of the clonotype tables, and diversity was normalized by down-sampling every dataset to the size of the smallest sample. In repertoire overlap clustering, CDR3 amino acid sequences, but not nucleotide sequences, were matched to correct batch-related cross-sample contamination. Starting from the raw public reads, TCRdb applied fastp trimming at Q25, assembled clones with MiXCR and retained in-frame beta chains. Under each unique CDR3 protein, matching rows form one entry showing the most common genes and DNA. Clone size and V and J calls follow TCRdb, not the original study. In all, the sample holds more than 450,000 distinct CDR3 sequences, and 34% of those were seen once. In total, the top ten clones hold about 6% of the sample.

The record originates from a study of post-analysis software for immune sequencing data (dated by TCRdb to between 2014 and 2016). With respect to the entire study: Recorded disease courses included relapsing-remitting, secondary progressive and progressive-relapsing multiple sclerosis, with some patients lacking subtype annotation. The multiple sclerosis patient repertoires were compared with approximately 11 previously published healthy control repertoires from donors aged about 6 to 26 years. A subset of samples was prepared in parallel using single-end sample barcoding, then pooled and co-amplified after Illumina adapter ligation.

The CDR3 spans 20 residues, from the cysteine through the phenylalanine. Here the CDR3 DNA is all that survives: 60 bases in frame from base 1. From a lookup of the germline V gene, CDR1 and CDR2 are SGHDN and FVKESK. Here is what the overall study found, with its caveats: Normalized Chao1 diversity was significantly lower in multiple sclerosis patients than controls, suggesting substantial peripheral T-cell clonal expansion. Direct clustering with F measure showed strong co-clustering of samples prepared in the same batch, prompting a batch-effect correction. The multiple sclerosis patient group was slightly younger than the control group. Significantly higher frequencies in patients than in controls were found for several TRBV segments, including TRBV5-6, TRBV5-1 and TRBV20-1.

The source material was blood. The rearrangement joined TRBV14 to TRBJ2-7, with 7 central nucleotides matching TRBD2. This receptor was identified in a girl between 2 and 17 years old with multiple sclerosis. The CDR3 sequence is CASSQARTRPKSVQSYGQYF. In nucleotide form, the sequence is TGTGCCAGCAGCCAAGCTCGGACTAGACCAAAGTCAGTCCAGTCGTACGGGCAGTACTTC. Here the CDR3 is joined to the reference TRBV14 and TRBJ2-7 genes, and the full variable domain is: EAGVTQFPSHSVIEKGQTVTLRCDPISGHDNLYWYRRVMGKEIKFLLHFVKESKQDESGMPNNRFLAERTGGTYSTLKVQPAELEDSGVYFCASSQARTRPKSVQSYGQYFGPGTRLTVT.